This paragraph reports one TCR beta chain. Antigen specificity is unknown. The source of the sample is a study of graft-versus-host responses after intestinal transplantation. The study's findings and limits: GvH clones turned up in recipient marrow; some had shown up first in ileum or blood.

Produced via immunoSEQ multiplex PCR; TCRdb's table is partial and in-frame only. This sample carries over 85,000 clones, less than 95% of them seen once, and the ten largest clones take roughly 0.17%. Germline V gives CDR1 PRHDT, CDR2 FYEKMQ (reference sequence). CDR3 length: 17 amino acids. The V gene lost 2 bases and the J gene lost 6 bases, with 17 bases spanning the gap. The chain joins TRBV13 to TRBJ1-6; no reliable D call. This sequence was found in a human donor who was the organ donor for an intestinal transplant. The source was unstimulated CD4+ T cells sorted from spleen or lymph node cells, collected before transplant. The CDR3 nucleotides read TGTGCCAGCAGCTTATCGGATGGAGCAGTCAGTAATTCACCCCTCCACTTT. This encodes CASSLSDGAVSNSPLHF. Full variable domain (remainder filled in from reference TRBV13 and TRBJ1-6): AAGVIQSPRHLIKEKRETATLKCYPIPRHDTVYWYQQGPGQDPQFLISFYEKMQSDKGSIPDRFSAQQFSDYHSELNMSSLELGDSALYFCASSLSDGAVSNSPLHFGNGTRLTVT.